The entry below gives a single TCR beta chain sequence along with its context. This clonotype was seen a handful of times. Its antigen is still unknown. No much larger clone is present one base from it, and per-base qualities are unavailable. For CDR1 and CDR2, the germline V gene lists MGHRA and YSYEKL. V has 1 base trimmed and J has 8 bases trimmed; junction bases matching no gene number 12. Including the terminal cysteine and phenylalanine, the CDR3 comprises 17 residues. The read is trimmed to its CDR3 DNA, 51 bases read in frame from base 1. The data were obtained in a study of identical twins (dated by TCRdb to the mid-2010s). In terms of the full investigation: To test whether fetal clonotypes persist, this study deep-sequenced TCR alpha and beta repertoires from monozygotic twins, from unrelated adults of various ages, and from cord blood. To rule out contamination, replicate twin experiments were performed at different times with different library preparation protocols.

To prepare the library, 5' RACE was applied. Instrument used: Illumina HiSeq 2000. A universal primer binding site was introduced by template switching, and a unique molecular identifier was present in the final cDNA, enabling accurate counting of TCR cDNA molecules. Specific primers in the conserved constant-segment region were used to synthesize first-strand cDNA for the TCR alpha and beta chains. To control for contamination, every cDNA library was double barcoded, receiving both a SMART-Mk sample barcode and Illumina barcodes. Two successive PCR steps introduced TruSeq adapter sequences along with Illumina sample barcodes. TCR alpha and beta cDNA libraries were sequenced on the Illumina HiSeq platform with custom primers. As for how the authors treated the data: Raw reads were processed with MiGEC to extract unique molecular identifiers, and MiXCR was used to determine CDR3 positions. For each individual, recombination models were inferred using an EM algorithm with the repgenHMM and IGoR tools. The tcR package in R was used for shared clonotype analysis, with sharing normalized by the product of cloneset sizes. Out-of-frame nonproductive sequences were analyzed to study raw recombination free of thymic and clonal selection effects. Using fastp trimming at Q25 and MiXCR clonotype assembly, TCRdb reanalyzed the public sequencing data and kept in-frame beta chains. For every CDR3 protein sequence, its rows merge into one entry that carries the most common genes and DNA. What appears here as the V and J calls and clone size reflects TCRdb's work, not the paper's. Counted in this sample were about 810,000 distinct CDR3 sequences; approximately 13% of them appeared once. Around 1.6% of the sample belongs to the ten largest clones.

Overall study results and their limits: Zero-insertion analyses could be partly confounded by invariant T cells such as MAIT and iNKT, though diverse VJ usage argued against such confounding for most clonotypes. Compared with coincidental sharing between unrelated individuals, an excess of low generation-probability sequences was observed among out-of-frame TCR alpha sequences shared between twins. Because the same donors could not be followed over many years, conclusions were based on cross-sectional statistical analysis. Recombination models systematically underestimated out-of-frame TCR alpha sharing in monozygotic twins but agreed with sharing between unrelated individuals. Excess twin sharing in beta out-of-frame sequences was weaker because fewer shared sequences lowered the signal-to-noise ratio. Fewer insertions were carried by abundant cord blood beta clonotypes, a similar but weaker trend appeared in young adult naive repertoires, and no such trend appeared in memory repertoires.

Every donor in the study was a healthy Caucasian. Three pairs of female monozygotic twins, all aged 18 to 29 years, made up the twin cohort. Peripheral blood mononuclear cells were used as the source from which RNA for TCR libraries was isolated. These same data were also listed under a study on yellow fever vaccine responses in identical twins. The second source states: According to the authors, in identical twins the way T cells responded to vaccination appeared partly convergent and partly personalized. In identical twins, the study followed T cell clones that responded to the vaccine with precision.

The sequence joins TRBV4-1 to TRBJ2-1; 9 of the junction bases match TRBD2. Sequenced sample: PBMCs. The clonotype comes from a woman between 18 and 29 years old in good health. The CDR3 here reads CASSQGRGAGGWDEQFF. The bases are TGCGCCAGCAGCCAAGGTCGGGGAGCGGGGGGTTGGGATGAGCAGTTCTTC.